This T cell receptor (beta chain) was recorded in a study of shared clonotypes between healthy human individuals. Running of the assay took place at deep level. Sequenced by immunoSEQ multiplex PCR; TCRdb stores in-frame clones only, minus some. Seen here are roughly 1,000,000 clones, more than 75% observed once, and the top ten hold 0.55% to 0.7%. Sample: memory CD4+ T cells from PBMCs. Stated subset: CD45RA-negative fraction. The receptor comes from a young man in good health. Some clones in this sample may be carry-over from other donors' samples.

This CDR3 is CASSPGSNYGYTF. In nucleotides, the CDR3 is TGTGCCAGCAGTCCTGGTTCTAACTATGGCTACACCTTC. The chain has TRBV13 and TRBJ1-2; D is ambiguous. CDR3 length: 13 residues. CDR1 PRHDT and CDR2 FYEKMQ come from the germline V gene (reference sequence). The V end was cut by 6 bases, the J end by 0 bases, with 8 bases between. Based on the CDR3 plus reference TRBV13 and TRBJ1-2, the full variable domain is AAGVIQSPRHLIKEKRETATLKCYPIPRHDTVYWYQQGPGQDPQFLISFYEKMQSDKGSIPDRFSAQQFSDYHSELNMSSLELGDSALYFCASSPGSNYGYTFGSGTRLTVV.